These T cell receptor beta chains were read from a single sample in a study of control samples from healthy donors and cancer patients. Libraries were prepared by immunoSEQ multiplex PCR; TCRdb keeps only in-frame clonotypes and omits some of them. Of 350,000 to 450,000 clones in the sample, about 93% were seen once. The source material was PBMCs. The origin of the receptors is a man aged 35 to 55 with head and neck cancer. The CDR3 runs from the conserved cysteine through the conserved F or W. D genes are given only for firm matches. A clone size is listed for some rows: how often the clone was seen (once, few, many), or a class if it is expanded.

DNA: TGCGCCAGCAGTCAAACCGGGACAGGGGTGTTCATGAACACTGAAGCTTTCTTT
CDR3: CASSQTGTGVFMNTEAFF
J: TRBJ1-1
D: TRBD1
V: TRBV23-1
size: .

DNA: TGTGCCACCAGCCCGGGGGGACGTCAAGAGACCCAGTACTTC
CDR3: CATSPGGRQETQYF
J: TRBJ2-5
D: TRBD2
V: TRBV15
size: once

DNA: TGTGCTAGCAGCCCCGGACTAGCGGGGCAAGAGACCCAGTACTTC
CDR3: CASSPGLAGQETQYF
J: TRBJ2-5
D: TRBD2
V: TRBV7-7
size: .

DNA: TGTGCCAGCAGCCGCACAGGGGTTACTGAAGCTTTCTTT
CDR3: CASSRTGVTEAFF
J: TRBJ1-1
D: TRBD1
V: TRBV6-5
size: .

DNA: TGTGCCAGCAGCCAAGTCACAGGGGCCATCTATGGCTACACCTTC
CDR3: CASSQVTGAIYGYTF
J: TRBJ1-2
D: TRBD1
V: TRBV14
size: .

DNA: TGTGCCAGCAGTACACGGAGACAGGGGTTCTCCTACGAGCAGTACTTC
CDR3: CASSTRRQGFSYEQYF
J: TRBJ2-7
D: TRBD1
V: TRBV27
size: .

DNA: TGTGCCAGTAGCCCTGAGGCTGGGGATCAGCCCCAGCATTTT
CDR3: CASSPEAGDQPQHF
J: TRBJ1-5
D: .
V: TRBV19
size: .

DNA: TGCGCCAGCAGACAGACAGGGGATAACTATGGCTACACCTTC
CDR3: CASRQTGDNYGYTF
J: TRBJ1-2
D: TRBD1
V: TRBV5-1
size: few

DNA: TGTGCCAGCAGCCTGGGGGGACTTTACGAGCAGTACTTC
CDR3: CASSLGGLYEQYF
J: TRBJ2-7
D: .
V: TRBV14
size: .

DNA: TGTGCCAGTAGTACGGACAGGAGATTCTATGGCTACACCTTC
CDR3: CASSTDRRFYGYTF
J: TRBJ1-2
D: TRBD1
V: TRBV19
size: .

DNA: TGTGCCAGCAGCGCTCCGGGACAGGGGGCATATCACGAGCAGTACTTC
CDR3: CASSAPGQGAYHEQYF
J: TRBJ2-7
D: TRBD1
V: TRBV9
size: .

DNA: TGCGCCAGCAGCCCTGGACAGGGGGATCTGCCCCAGCATTTT
CDR3: CASSPGQGDLPQHF
J: TRBJ1-5
D: TRBD1
V: TRBV5-1
size: few